Following are 28 T cell receptor beta chains from one sample sequenced in a study of T cells in Graves' hyperthyroidism and ophthalmopathy. The CDR3 regions of TCR beta were amplified from RNA transcripts. HTBI primers drove first-round RT-PCR of the TCR CDR3. TCRdb fed the multiplex PCR reads into MiXCR, producing one record per CDR3 protein. The sample lists approximately 600,000 distinct CDR3 sequences; less than 25% were seen once. The sample consisted of blood. These receptors originate from a man aged 25-40 years with Graves' ophthalmopathy.

The table lists this clonotype with a few counts. The rearrangement links TRBV6-2 or TRBV6-3 to TRBJ2-7; TRBD1 might be the D (6 bases). There are 15 residues in the CDR3. Per germline, CDR1 MNHEY and CDR2 SVGEGT. The V gene lost 5 bases and the J gene lost 4 bases, with 18 bases spanning the gap. This CDR3 reads CASSPTSGTRYEQYF. CDR3 in DNA: TGTGCCAGCAGTCCAACCTCCGGGACACGGTACGAGCAGTACTTC.

This clonotype occurred once. One end of the junction is discordant with germline, which a read error may explain. The chain uses TRBV5-8 and TRBJ1-3; a weak D match, TRBD1 (6 bases). CDR3 length: 13 amino acids. Germline V gene data show CDR1 as SGHTS and CDR2 as YDEGEE. The DNA for the CDR3 is TGTGCCAGCAGCAAGGACAGAAGAAACACCACATATTTT. Its translation is CASSKDRRNTTYF.

The chain joins TRBV20-1 to TRBJ2-1; D possibly corresponds to TRBD2 (5 bases). Germline CDR1 reads DFQATT; CDR2 reads SNEGSKA (reference sequence). The CDR3 has 12 amino acids. V was trimmed by 6 bases and J by 13 bases, leaving 19 bases between them. The CDR3 nucleotides read TGCAGTGCATCGAGATCTGCGGGTGACCAGTTCTTC. Translated, it gives CSASRSAGDQFF.

In the case of this clonotype: A much larger clonotype is one base distant, so this may be a read error. Since the CDR3 does not end with the conserved phenylalanine or tryptophan, this likely comes from a read error. The chain is built from TRBV30 and TRBJ1-1; D remains ambiguous. Trimming took off 3 bases at V and 0 bases at J, with 8 bases between the two ends. This CDR3 spans 13 amino acids. In germline, CDR1 is GTSNPN, CDR2 SVGIG (reference sequence). CDR3 loop: CAWRAEMNTEAFS. CDR3 nucleotides: TGTGCCTGGAGGGCAGAGATGAACACTGAAGCTTTCTCT.

This clonotype was seen a handful of times. The CDR3 sequence: CASSRGRDVRNTEAFF. The CDR3, as DNA: TGCGCCAGCAGCCGGGGAAGGGACGTCCGGAACACTGAAGCTTTCTTT. The J gene is TRBJ1-1, the V gene TRBV5-1; D possibly corresponds to TRBD1 (5 bases). The V end lost 4 bases, the J end lost 1 base, and 17 bases lay between the germline ends. The CDR3 runs to 16 residues. CDR1 and CDR2 from the germline V gene are SGHRS and YFSETQ.

A few counts support this clonotype. The chain links TRBV9 to TRBJ2-1, with 7 bases that match TRBD2. The CDR3 loop spans 14 amino acids. Germline trimming cut 4 bases from V and 6 bases from J; bases unmatched to any gene: 7. Germline CDR1 reads SGDLS; CDR2 reads YYNGEE. CDR3: CASSPLTSTNEQFF. In nucleotides, the CDR3 is TGTGCCAGCAGCCCCCTGACTAGCACCAATGAGCAGTTCTTC.

This clonotype appeared a few times. The chain carries TRBV10-3 and TRBJ2-3; D perhaps matches TRBD2 (6 bases). Germline loops: CDR1 ENHRY, CDR2 SYGVKD. Trimming took 8 bases from V and 5 from J, leaving 14 bases between them. This CDR3 has 13 amino acids. The CDR3, as DNA: TGTGCCATCGGAGGAGGGTGGGGAGATACGCAGTATTTT. Protein: CAIGGGWGDTQYF.

This clonotype was detected a few times. V gene TRBV27 combines with J gene TRBJ1-5; 7 bases map to TRBD1. The CDR3 consists of 13 residues. Germline assignment: CDR1 MNHEY and CDR2 SMNVEV (reference sequence). Losses at the gene ends were 5 bases for V and 12 bases for J; bases not matched to a gene: 10. As DNA, the CDR3 is TGTGCCAGCAGTCCCACCCGGGACAGCGACCAGCATTTT. It yields the protein CASSPTRDSDQHF.

Only one count was recorded for this clonotype. The gene calls are TRBV2 and TRBJ2-5; TRBD2 agrees at 7 bases. Per germline, CDR1 SNHLY and CDR2 FYNNEI. V trimming: 4 bases; J trimming: 4 bases; junction bases outside the gene matches: 6. The CDR3 runs to 14 residues. This CDR3 is CASSGFREVETQYF. In DNA, the CDR3 is TGTGCCAGCAGTGGATTTCGGGAGGTAGAGACCCAGTACTTC.

This clonotype appeared many times. The chain carries TRBV7-8 and TRBJ2-3; tentatively, D is TRBD2 (6 bases). Trimming took 4 bases from V and 1 from J, leaving 18 bases between them. Germline-derived CDR1 and CDR2 are SGHVS and FQNEAQ. This CDR3 has 17 amino acids. CDR3 bases: TGTGCCAGCAGCTCCTTAGCCCTCGGGAGTGGCACAGATACGCAGTATTTT. Translation gives CASSSLALGSGTDTQYF.

This clonotype was detected a few times. The genes are TRBV7-8 and TRBJ2-6; the match to TRBD2 covers 12 bases. Germline V lookup: CDR1 SGHVS, CDR2 FQNEAQ. V shed 5 bases, J shed 4 bases, and the junction held 18 bases outside the gene matches. The CDR3 is 21 residues long. The CDR3 nucleotides are TGTGCCAGCAGCGCCAAGAAACTAGCGGGAGGCCGCACCCACGGGGCCAACGTCCTGACTTTC. This translates into CASSAKKLAGGRTHGANVLTF.

J is TRBJ2-1 and V is TRBV11-2, with TRBD2 matching over 12 bases. The germline V gene encodes CDR1 SGHAT and CDR2 FQNNGV. CDR3 length equals 16 residues. Losses at the gene ends were 5 bases for V and 6 bases for J; bases not matched to a gene: 8. The CDR3 DNA sequence: TGTGCCAGCAGCCCCAAACTAGCGGGAGGTCCCAATGAGCAGTTCTTC. It codes for CASSPKLAGGPNEQFF.

J is TRBJ2-1 and V is TRBV20-1; unclear D gene. The germline CDR1 and CDR2 sequences are DFQATT and SNEGSKA (reference sequence). This CDR3 is built from 14 residues. Trimming shortened V by 6 bases and J by 4 bases, and 16 bases separated the two germline ends. CDR3 protein: CSAPGASPYNEQFF. CDR3 nucleotide sequence: TGCAGTGCCCCGGGCGCCAGCCCTTACAATGAGCAGTTCTTC.

This clonotype came up many times. The chain employs TRBV6-5 and TRBJ1-1; D not resolved. The germline V and J ends were trimmed by 0 bases and 0 bases, with 5 bases remaining between them. Germline V gene data show CDR1 as MNHEY and CDR2 as SVGAGI. The CDR3 sequence is 14 residues long. The CDR3, as DNA: TGTGCCAGCAGTTACTCGAAGCTGAACACTGAAGCTTTCTTT. Translated: CASSYSKLNTEAFF.

This clonotype was found a few times. The chain has TRBV29-1 and TRBJ1-1; 8 nucleotides line up with TRBD1. This CDR3 is built from 13 residues. Germline lookup yields CDR1 SQVTM and CDR2 ANQGSEA. The V gene end was trimmed by 4 bases and the J gene end by 4 bases; junction bases not matched to a gene: 5. The CDR3 sequence is CSVVDRGITEAFF. The CDR3 nucleotides read TGCAGCGTTGTAGACAGGGGAATCACTGAAGCTTTCTTT. The variable domain in full, with the rest retrieved from reference TRBV29-1 and TRBJ1-1, is SAVISQKPSRDICQRGTSLTIQCQVDSQVTMMFWYRQQPGQSLTLIATANQGSEATYESGFVIDKFPISRPNLTFSTLTVSNMSPEDSSIYLCSVVDRGITEAFFGQGTRLTVV.

The V and J genes are TRBV6-1 and TRBJ2-7; D might be TRBD1 or TRBD2, each matching 5 bases. The CDR3 is 14 amino acids. Germline assignment: CDR1 MNHNS and CDR2 SASEGT. V lost 6 bases to trimming and J lost 0 bases, with 12 bases between them. CDR3 protein: CASRGDGLSYEQYF. The DNA of the CDR3 is TGTGCCAGCAGGGGGGACGGACTCTCCTACGAGCAGTACTTC.

DNA of the CDR3: TGTGCCAGCAGCTTAGGGGGGGGGGCCTCTGAAGCTTTCTTT. Its translation: CASSLGGGASEAFF. This rearrangement joins TRBV7-2 to TRBJ1-1; weak D call: TRBD1 (6 bases). Germline CDR1 and CDR2: SGHTA and FQGNSA. This CDR3 has 14 residues. Trimming left V 1 base short and J 6 bases short, with 12 bases between.

CDR3 sequence (DNA): TGTGCCAGCGCCTTTTATGCGGGAGGCTCCTACAATGAGCAGTTCTTC. The encoded protein is CASAFYAGGSYNEQFF. This chain links TRBV9 with TRBJ2-1; 8 bases line up with TRBD2. The CDR3 extends over 16 amino acids. Germline-derived CDR1 and CDR2 are SGDLS and YYNGEE. Unmatched junction bases numbered 9, after V lost 7 bases and J lost 0 bases.

This clonotype was seen at least ten times. The chain carries TRBV7-8 and TRBJ2-1, with 7 positions matching TRBD2. With V trimmed by 5 bases and J by 3 bases, 16 bases remained unmatched. The CDR3 extends over 18 amino acids. Germline V gives CDR1 SGHVS, CDR2 FQNEAQ. This CDR3 reads CASSGIRSRGSRYNEQFF. CDR3 bases: TGTGCCAGCAGCGGAATTCGGTCGCGCGGGAGTCGCTACAATGAGCAGTTCTTC.

The chain combines TRBV10-2 with TRBJ2-1, with 7 bases that match TRBD2. CDR3 size: 12 residues. Germline V CDR1 and CDR2: WSHSY, SAAADI. V lost 6 bases, J lost 15 bases, and 11 bases stayed unmatched. The CDR3 sequence is CASSEGTNSLFF. CDR3 sequence (DNA): TGCGCCAGCAGCGAAGGGACTAACTCCTTGTTCTTC.

The V gene is TRBV6-2 or TRBV6-3, the J gene TRBJ2-5; 10 nucleotides line up with TRBD2. Germline V CDR1 and CDR2: MNHEY, SVGEGT. V was pared by 4 bases and J by 5 bases, with 4 bases of the junction left unmatched. The length of the CDR3 is 14 residues. CDR3 in amino acids: CASSSSGRIETQYF. In DNA form, the CDR3 reads TGTGCCAGCAGTTCTAGCGGGAGAATTGAGACCCAGTACTTC.

The chain joins TRBV6-2 or TRBV6-3 to TRBJ2-7; perhaps TRBD1 as D (5 bases). The V gene lost 2 bases and the J gene lost 5 bases, with 13 bases spanning the gap. Germline V gene sequence: CDR1 MNHEY, CDR2 SVGEGT. The CDR3 runs 14 residues. The CDR3 sequence: CASSYGPRVNEQYF. The CDR3 DNA is TGTGCCAGCAGTTACGGCCCCAGGGTAAACGAGCAGTACTTC.

This clonotype was seen only once. V usage is TRBV20-1 and J usage is TRBJ1-1; D remains unclear. Germline assignment: CDR1 DFQATT and CDR2 SNEGSKA (reference sequence). The CDR3 extends over 13 amino acids. Trimming cost V 1 base and J 4 bases, with 10 bases left between them. The CDR3: CSARVSDVTEAFF. The CDR3 DNA sequence: TGCAGTGCTAGAGTTTCCGATGTCACTGAAGCTTTCTTT.

The V gene is TRBV30, the J gene TRBJ2-7, with TRBD2 identical over 8 bases. CDR3 length: 13 amino acids. Germline V lookup: CDR1 GTSNPN, CDR2 SVGIG (reference sequence). The J segment lost 4 bases and the V segment lost 7 bases, leaving 9 bases of the junction unmatched. DNA for the CDR3: TGTGCCTTGAGCGGGGGAGGATCGTACGAGCAGTACTTC. Protein product: CALSGGGSYEQYF.

In this sample, this clonotype turned up many times. This chain uses TRBV7-9 with TRBJ2-7; 7 bases map to TRBD2. The CDR3 has 13 residues. V dropped 5 bases and J dropped 3; count of bases not matched to a gene: 4. CDR1 is SEHNR and CDR2 is FQNEAQ in the germline V gene (reference sequence). In DNA form, the CDR3 reads TGTGCCAGCAGCAAGCGGGGCATCTACGAGCAGTACTTC. Translating it yields CASSKRGIYEQYF.

In its sample, this clonotype was seen many times. This sequence joins TRBV20-1 and TRBJ2-3; TRBD2 might be the D (6 bases). From germline, CDR1 is DFQATT and CDR2 SNEGSKA (reference sequence). The CDR3 spans 15 residues. The V gene lost 6 bases and the J gene lost 0 bases, with 16 bases spanning the gap. The CDR3 loop is CSAKAPGTSTDTQYF. DNA of the CDR3: TGCAGTGCCAAAGCCCCGGGGACTAGCACAGATACGCAGTATTTT.

The chain employs TRBV20-1 and TRBJ2-1; tentatively, D is TRBD1 (5 bases). There are 15 residues in the CDR3. The germline V gene has CDR1 DFQATT and CDR2 SNEGSKA (reference sequence). V was shortened by 1 base and J by 4 bases, with 14 bases between the two germline ends. Here the CDR3 DNA reads TGCAGTGCTAGAGTTGTTAGAAGGGGATACAATGAGCAGTTCTTC. It yields the protein CSARVVRRGYNEQFF.

This clonotype has only a few counts. This rearrangement joins TRBV5-1 to TRBJ1-2; tentatively, D is TRBD1 (5 bases). The CDR3 sequence is 14 residues long. Germline-derived CDR1 and CDR2 are SGHRS and YFSETQ. V was shortened by 0 bases and J by 8 bases, with 14 bases between the two germline ends. CDR3 nucleotide sequence: TGCGCCAGCAGCTTGGCCGGCAGGGCGGAGGGCTACACCTTC. As protein: CASSLAGRAEGYTF.